This T cell receptor beta chain was found in a study of T cell responses to AZD1222 COVID-19 vaccine. The study pooled second doses at about 4 or about 12 weeks. V was trimmed by 1 base and J by 10 bases, leaving 20 bases between them. Germline assignment: CDR1 LGHNT and CDR2 FRNRAP. The CDR3 has 16 amino acids. About this clone itself: Its antigen is not known.

Clones were sequenced by immunoSEQ multiplex PCR, and TCRdb holds only the in-frame ones, with some missing. The sample carries 85,000 or so clones, approximately 90% recorded once. Study-level results: Breadth and depth of Spike-specific TCRs rose after two AZD1222 doses.

The receptor comes from an adult who received the AZD1222 COVID-19 vaccine. This specimen consisted of peripheral blood, obtained 28 days after the second AZD1222 dose. This chain connects TRBV12-5 to TRBJ2-1; D unresolved. The CDR3 region has the DNA TGTGCTAGTGGTTTGGGTGAGACCACCGTCTCATGGGAGCAGTTCTTC. Its protein product is CASGLGETTVSWEQFF.